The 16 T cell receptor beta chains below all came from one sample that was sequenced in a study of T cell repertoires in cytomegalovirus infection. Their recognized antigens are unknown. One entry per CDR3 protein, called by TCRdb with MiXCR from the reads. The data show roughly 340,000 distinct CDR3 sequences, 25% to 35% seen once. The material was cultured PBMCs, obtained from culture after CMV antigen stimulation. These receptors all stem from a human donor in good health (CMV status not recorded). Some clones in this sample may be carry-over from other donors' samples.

CDR3 region: CASRPQGADTEAFF. The CDR3 DNA is TGTGCCAGCAGGCCACAGGGGGCCGACACTGAAGCTTTCTTT. The chain joins TRBV7-2 to TRBJ1-1; 9 bases match TRBD1. This CDR3 comprises 14 residues. V gave up 6 bases and J gave up 3 bases; unmatched junction bases: 5. CDR1 is SGHTA and CDR2 is FQGNSA in the germline V gene.

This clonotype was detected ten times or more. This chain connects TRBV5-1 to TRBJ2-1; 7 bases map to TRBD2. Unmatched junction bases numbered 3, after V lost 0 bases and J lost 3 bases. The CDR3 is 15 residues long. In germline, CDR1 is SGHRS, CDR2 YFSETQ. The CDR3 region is CASSLASGYYNEQFF. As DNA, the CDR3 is TGCGCCAGCAGCTTGGCTAGCGGATACTACAATGAGCAGTTCTTC.

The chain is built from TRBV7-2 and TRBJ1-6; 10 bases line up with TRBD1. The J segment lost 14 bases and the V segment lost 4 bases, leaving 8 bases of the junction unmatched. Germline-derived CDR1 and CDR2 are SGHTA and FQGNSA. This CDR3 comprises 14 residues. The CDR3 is CASSSTGTGETLHF. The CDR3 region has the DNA TGTGCCAGCAGCTCAACCGGGACAGGGGAAACCCTCCACTTT. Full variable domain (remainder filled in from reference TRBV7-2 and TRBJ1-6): GAGVSQSPSNKVTEKGKDVELRCDPISGHTALYWYRQSLGQGLEFLIYFQGNSAPDKSGLPSDRFSAERTGGSVSTLTIQRTQQEDSAVYLCASSSTGTGETLHFGNGTRLTVT.

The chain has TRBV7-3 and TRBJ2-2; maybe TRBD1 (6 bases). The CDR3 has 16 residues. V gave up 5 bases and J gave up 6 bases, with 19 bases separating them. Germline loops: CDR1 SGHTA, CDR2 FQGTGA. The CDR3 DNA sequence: TGTGCCAGCAGCCTCAAAGGGCAGGGGATCCCCGGGGAGCTGTTTTTT. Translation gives CASSLKGQGIPGELFF.

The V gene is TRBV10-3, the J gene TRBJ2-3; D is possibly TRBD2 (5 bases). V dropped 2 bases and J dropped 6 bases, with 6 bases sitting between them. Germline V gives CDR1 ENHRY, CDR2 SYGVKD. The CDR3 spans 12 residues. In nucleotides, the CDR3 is TGTGCCATCAGTGAGGGGGAGGATACGCAGTATTTT. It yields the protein CAISEGEDTQYF.

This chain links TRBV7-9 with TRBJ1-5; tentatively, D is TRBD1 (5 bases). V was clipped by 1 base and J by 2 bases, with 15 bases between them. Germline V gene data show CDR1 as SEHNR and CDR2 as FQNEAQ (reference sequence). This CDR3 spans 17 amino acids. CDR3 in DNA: TGTGCCAGCAGCTTAGTCGAGGGGTGGGATGGCAATCAGCCCCAGCATTTT. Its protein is CASSLVEGWDGNQPQHF.

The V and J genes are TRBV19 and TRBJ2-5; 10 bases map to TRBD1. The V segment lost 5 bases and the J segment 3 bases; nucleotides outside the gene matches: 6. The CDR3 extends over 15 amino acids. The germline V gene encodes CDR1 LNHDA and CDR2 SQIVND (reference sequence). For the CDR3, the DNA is TGTGCCAGTAGTCTACCGGGACAGGGGAAAGAGACCCAGTACTTC. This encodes CASSLPGQGKETQYF.

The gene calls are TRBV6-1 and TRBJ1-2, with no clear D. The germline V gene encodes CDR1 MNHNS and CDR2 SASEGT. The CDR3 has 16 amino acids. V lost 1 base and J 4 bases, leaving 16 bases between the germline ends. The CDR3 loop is CASSEGSPRGIYGYTF. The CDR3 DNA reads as TGTGCCAGCAGTGAAGGGTCACCGCGTGGGATCTATGGCTACACCTTC.

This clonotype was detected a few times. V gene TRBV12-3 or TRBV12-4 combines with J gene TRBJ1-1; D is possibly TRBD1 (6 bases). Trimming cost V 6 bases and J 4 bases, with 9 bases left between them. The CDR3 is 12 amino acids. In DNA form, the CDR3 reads TGTGCCAGCAGGCCAGGGGCCACTGAAGCTTTCTTT. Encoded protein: CASRPGATEAFF.

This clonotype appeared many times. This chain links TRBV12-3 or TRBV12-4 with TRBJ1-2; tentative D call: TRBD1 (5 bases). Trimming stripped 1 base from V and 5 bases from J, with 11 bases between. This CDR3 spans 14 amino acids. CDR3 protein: CASSLGSGGYGYTF. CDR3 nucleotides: TGTGCCAGCAGTTTAGGGTCCGGGGGGTATGGCTACACCTTC.

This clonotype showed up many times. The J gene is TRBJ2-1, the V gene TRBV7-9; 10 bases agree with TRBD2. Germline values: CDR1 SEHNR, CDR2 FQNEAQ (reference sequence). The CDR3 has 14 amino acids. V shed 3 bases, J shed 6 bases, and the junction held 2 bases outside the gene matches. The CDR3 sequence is CASSFSGRANEQFF. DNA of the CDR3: TGTGCCAGCAGCTTCAGCGGGAGGGCCAATGAGCAGTTCTTC.

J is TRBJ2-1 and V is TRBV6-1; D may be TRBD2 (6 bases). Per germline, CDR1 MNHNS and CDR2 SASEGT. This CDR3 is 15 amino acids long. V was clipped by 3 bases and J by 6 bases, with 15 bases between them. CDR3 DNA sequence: TGTGCCAGCAGTGATGGGCTAGTGGGAGGCAATGAGCAGTTCTTC. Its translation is CASSDGLVGGNEQFF.

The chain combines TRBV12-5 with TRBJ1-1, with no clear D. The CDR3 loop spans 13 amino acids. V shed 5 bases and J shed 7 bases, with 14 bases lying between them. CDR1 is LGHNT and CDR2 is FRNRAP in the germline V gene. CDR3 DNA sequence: TGTGCTAGTGGTGCTGGGGTGGGTATTGAAGCTTTCTTT. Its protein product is CASGAGVGIEAFF.

CDR3 in DNA: TGCAGTGCCTTTGGTGCTCCTCTGAACACTGAAGCTTTCTTT. As protein: CSAFGAPLNTEAFF. The chain employs TRBV20-1 and TRBJ1-1, with unresolved D. Deletions cut 6 bases from V and 0 bases from J, with 14 bases between. Germline V gene lookup returns CDR1 DFQATT and CDR2 SNEGSKA (reference sequence). The CDR3 extends over 14 amino acids.

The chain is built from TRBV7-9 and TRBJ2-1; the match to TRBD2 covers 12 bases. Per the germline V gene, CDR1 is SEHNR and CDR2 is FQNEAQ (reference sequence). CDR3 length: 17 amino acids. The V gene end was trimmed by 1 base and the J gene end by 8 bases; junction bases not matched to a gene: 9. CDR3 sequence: CASSLELAGGPWDEQFF. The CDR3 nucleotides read TGTGCCAGCAGCTTAGAACTAGCGGGGGGCCCGTGGGATGAGCAGTTCTTC. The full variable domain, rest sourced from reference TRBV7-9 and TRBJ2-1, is DTGVSQNPRHKITKRGQNVTFRCDPISEHNRLYWYRQTLGQGPEFLTYFQNEAQLEKSRLLSDRFSAERPKGSFSTLEIQRTEQGDSAMYLCASSLELAGGPWDEQFFGPGTRLTVL.

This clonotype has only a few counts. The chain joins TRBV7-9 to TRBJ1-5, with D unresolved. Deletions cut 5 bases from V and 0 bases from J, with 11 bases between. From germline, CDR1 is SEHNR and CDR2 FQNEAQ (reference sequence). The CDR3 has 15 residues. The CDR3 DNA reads TGTGCCAGCAGCGAGGGCGAAAATAGCAATCAGCCCCAGCATTTT. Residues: CASSEGENSNQPQHF.